This entry describes one T cell receptor beta chain. Its binding antigen is unknown. No per-base quality is available; no much larger clone lies one base away. The data belong to a study of cytomegalovirus exposure and HLA in healthy donors (dated by TCRdb to between 2016 and 2019). A note on the overall study: A later analysis indicated that the 95 to 150 validation repertoires were generated on the platform also employed for the 700 or so repertoires of the first cohort. To predict cytomegalovirus infection status, the study combined high-throughput TCR immunosequencing, statistical association of individual TCRs with disease status, and machine learning. Along with the roughly 700-subject first cohort, a separate validation cohort of some 130 different subjects was used. The aim of the study was to test whether cataloging public T cell receptors could identify signatures of past pathogen exposure.

The V and J ends are trimmed by 7 bases and 6 bases, leaving 16 bases between them. The CDR3 holds 14 amino acids from the cysteine to the phenylalanine. Only the CDR3 portion is preserved as DNA: 42 bases, with reading frame beginning at the first base. The CDR1 and CDR2 encoded by the germline V gene are SNHLY and FYNNEI. Overall study results and their limits: A few of the identified cytomegalovirus-associated TCR beta chains were confirmed in vitro to be specific for cytomegalovirus antigens. According to the authors, the approach could potentially be generalized to other disease states and immunological phenotypes. Most TCR sequences were seen in very few donors, while some public TCRs were found in many individuals. Cytomegalovirus status was reported to be diagnosed by the classifier with high specificity and sensitivity in both the original and validation cohorts. All 120 or so repertoires were used to score co-occurrence in the validation cohort in a later analysis, because that analysis had no HLA typing for the cohort. A later analysis found that TCRs clustered in the first cohort also tended to co-occur in the 120 validation repertoires, with approximately 93% of cluster scores above 0. A total of 150 to 200 TCR beta chains were listed by the study as associated with cytomegalovirus.

Separate from the roughly 650-subject first cohort, the validation cohort of about 130 subjects was the group to which the donors belonged. The library was obtained by the immunoSEQ multiplex PCR assay. From the authors' description of their analysis: A statistical classification framework was built for diagnosing cytomegalovirus status from the catalog of TCR beta chain sequences. TCRdb retrieved this table from immuneACCESS and kept in-frame rearrangements only. Not all clones are present; in checked studies, unresolved V genes account for under half, and no reason is known for the remainder. The V and J calls and clone size are taken from that table; D and trimming were inferred from the DNA. This sample comprises roughly 350,000 clones, 86% of them detected only once. The ten most abundant clones make up 0.7% to 0.85% of the sample.

The receptor chain draws on TRBV2 and TRBJ1-5; the D segment could be TRBD1, given 5 matching bases. Sequencing was performed on PBMCs. The TCR comes from a young woman in good health and CMV-seronegative. The nucleotides are TGTGCCAGCACCCTAGGGGCCCCCGGTCAGCCCCAGCATTTT. Translation gives CASTLGAPGQPQHF.